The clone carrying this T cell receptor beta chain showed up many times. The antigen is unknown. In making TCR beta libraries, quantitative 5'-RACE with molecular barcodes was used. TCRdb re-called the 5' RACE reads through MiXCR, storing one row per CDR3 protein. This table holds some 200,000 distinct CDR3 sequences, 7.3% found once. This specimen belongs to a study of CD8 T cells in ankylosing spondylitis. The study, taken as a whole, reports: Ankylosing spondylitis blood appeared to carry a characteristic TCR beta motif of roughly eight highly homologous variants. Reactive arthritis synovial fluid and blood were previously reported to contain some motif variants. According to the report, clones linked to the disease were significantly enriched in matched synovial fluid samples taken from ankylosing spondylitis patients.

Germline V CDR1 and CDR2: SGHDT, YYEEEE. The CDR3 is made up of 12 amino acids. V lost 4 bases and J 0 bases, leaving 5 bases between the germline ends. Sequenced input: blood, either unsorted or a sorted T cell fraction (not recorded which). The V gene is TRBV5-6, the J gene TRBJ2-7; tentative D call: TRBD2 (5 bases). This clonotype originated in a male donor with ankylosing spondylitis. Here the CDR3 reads CASSGSSYEQYF. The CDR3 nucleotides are TGTGCCAGCAGCGGGAGCTCCTACGAGCAGTACTTC.